The 20 T cell receptor beta chains presented below share a single source sample, sequenced in a study of blood T cells in healthy people across ages. For the second PCR, which ran for about 7 to 12 cycles, a sample-barcoded 5' primer and a J-beta primer mix were used. In TCRdb, the 5' RACE reads were re-called with MiXCR into one record per CDR3 protein. The sample holds some 320,000 distinct CDR3 sequences, 27% seen once. Source material: blood. The receptors were sampled from a woman in her 70s in good health.

In this sample, this clonotype turned up a few times. The chain recombines TRBV2 with TRBJ1-1; D possibly corresponds to TRBD1 (6 bases). Trimming left V 1 base short and J 11 bases short, with 17 bases between. The CDR3 is 14 amino acids. From germline, CDR1 is SNHLY and CDR2 FYNNEI. The CDR3 DNA follows: TGTGCCAGCAGTGAAGTCAGGGGAAGGGGGGACGCTTTCTTT. Amino acids: CASSEVRGRGDAFF.

This sequence joins TRBV7-2 and TRBJ2-7, with 14 bases lining up with TRBD2. Germline V gene lookup returns CDR1 SGHTA and CDR2 FQGNSA. CDR3 length: 15 amino acids. V dropped 1 base and J dropped 6; count of bases not matched to a gene: 2. The CDR3: CASSLGTSGRLEQYF. The CDR3 coding sequence is TGTGCCAGCAGCTTAGGGACTAGCGGGAGGCTCGAGCAGTACTTC.

This clonotype was detected a few times. This rearrangement joins TRBV28 to TRBJ2-4; 9 bases match TRBD1. Germline loops: CDR1 MDHEN, CDR2 SYDVKM. This CDR3 spans 14 amino acids. Trimming removed 6 bases from V and 6 bases from J; junction bases left unmatched: 6. This CDR3 reads CASRNTGGANIQYF. The CDR3 DNA sequence: TGTGCCAGCAGGAATACAGGGGGCGCAAACATTCAGTACTTC.

In its sample, this clonotype was seen a few times. This chain joins TRBV7-9 and TRBJ2-6; D remains ambiguous. This CDR3 region has 15 residues. Germline CDR1 and CDR2: SEHNR and FQNEAQ (reference sequence). Trimming left V 1 base short and J 4 bases short, with 8 bases between. For the CDR3, the DNA is TGTGCCAGCAGCTTAGGTACCCTCGGGGCCAACGTCCTGACTTTC. Encoded protein: CASSLGTLGANVLTF.

J is TRBJ2-3 and V is TRBV12-3 or TRBV12-4; D is perhaps TRBD1 (6 bases). The CDR3 has 15 amino acids. Between the trimmed V and J ends, which lost 6 bases and 4 bases, there was a span of 17 bases. The CDR3: CASSPGTKLADTQYF. The CDR3 DNA reads TGTGCCAGCAGCCCTGGGACAAAGCTAGCAGATACGCAGTATTTT.

The CDR3 DNA reads as TGCAGCGTTGGGGAGCAGGGGGCGGGCAATGAGCAGTTCTTC. It yields the protein CSVGEQGAGNEQFF. The chain couples TRBV29-1 to TRBJ2-5; 8 positions match TRBD1. The DNA end is more similar to TRBJ2-1, so the J call may be wrong. Germline V gene sequence: CDR1 SQVTM, CDR2 ANQGSEA. This CDR3 has 14 amino acids.

The count of this clonotype is one. In DNA form, the CDR3 reads TGTGCCAGCAGCTTAATAGGGGACTACTACAATGAGCAGTTCTTC. This gives the protein CASSLIGDYYNEQFF. The rearrangement joins TRBV7-3 to TRBJ2-1; 7 nucleotides match TRBD2. Germline values: CDR1 SGHTA, CDR2 FQGTGA. CDR3 length: 15 amino acids. The V and J ends lost 1 base and 3 bases, in that order; junction bases with no gene match: 3.

The chain links TRBV5-6 to TRBJ2-5; D is uncertain. Matching the DNA end better, TRBJ2-1 makes the J call doubtful. Germline loops: CDR1 SGHDT, CDR2 YYEEEE. The CDR3 is 12 amino acids. The CDR3 loop is CASSQYSNEQFF. In DNA form, the CDR3 reads TGTGCCAGCAGCCAATATAGCAATGAGCAGTTCTTC.

This clonotype was picked up a small number of times. CDR3 DNA sequence: TGCGCCAGCAGTGACCTGATTTCCCGGGACAGGGTGAGCAATGAGCAGTTCTTC. This codes for CASSDLISRDRVSNEQFF. The gene calls are TRBV5-1 and TRBJ2-5; 9 bases map to TRBD1. The DNA end favors TRBJ2-1, so the J call may be wrong. CDR3 length: 18 amino acids. Germline V lookup: CDR1 SGHRS, CDR2 YFSETQ.

The chain has TRBV7-2 and TRBJ2-3; a weak D match, TRBD2 (5 bases). Deletions cut 7 bases from V and 2 bases from J, with 7 bases between. The V gene's germline CDR1 is SGHTA and CDR2 FQGNSA. This CDR3 is 12 amino acids long. In DNA, the CDR3 is TGTGCCAGCAACGACTACACAGATACGCAGTATTTT. This codes for CASNDYTDTQYF.

The rearrangement uses TRBV28 and TRBJ2-7; 9 bases match TRBD2. After removal of 8 bases from V and 2 bases from J, the junction contained 4 bases not matched to a gene. The CDR3 has 13 amino acids. The V gene's germline CDR1 is MDHEN and CDR2 SYDVKM. The CDR3 DNA sequence: TGTGCCAGCTCCCTAGCGGGACCCTACGAGCAGTACTTC. As protein: CASSLAGPYEQYF.

The rearrangement uses TRBV7-3 and TRBJ2-3; D is ambiguous. The ends were cut back, 4 bases at V and 2 bases at J, with 19 bases in the middle. Germline V lookup: CDR1 SGHTA, CDR2 FQGTGA. This CDR3 has 17 residues. The CDR3 region has the DNA TGTGCCAGCAGCTCGCCGCGGACCCTAAACCTCACAGATACGCAGTATTTT. Its translation is CASSSPRTLNLTDTQYF. Full variable domain (missing parts from reference TRBV7-3 and TRBJ2-3): GAGVSQTPSNKVTEKGKYVELRCDPISGHTALYWYRQSLGQGPEFLIYFQGTGAADDSGLPNDRFFAVRPEGSVSTLKIQRTERGDSAVYLCASSSPRTLNLTDTQYFGPGTRLTVL.

The chain links TRBV5-1 to TRBJ2-3; D is possibly TRBD1 or TRBD2 (5 bases each). The CDR3 sequence is 16 residues long. Germline loops: CDR1 SGHRS, CDR2 YFSETQ. The V and J ends lost 4 bases and 3 bases respectively, with 18 bases between them. The CDR3 spells CASSGAGRVTTDTQYF. The CDR3, as DNA: TGCGCCAGCAGCGGAGCAGGGAGAGTGACTACAGATACGCAGTATTTT.

This clonotype showed up many times. This chain connects TRBV7-2 to TRBJ2-5; TRBD2 is a possible D gene (6 bases). V dropped 0 bases and J dropped 5 bases, with 16 bases sitting between them. Germline values: CDR1 SGHTA, CDR2 FQGNSA. CDR3 size: 16 residues. CDR3 in DNA: TGTGCCAGCAGCTTAGCGGTGGGGGGATCGGTCGAGACCCAGTACTTC. It yields the protein CASSLAVGGSVETQYF.

In its sample, this clonotype was seen a few times. The genes are TRBV2 and TRBJ2-5; no reliable D call. The CDR3 consists of 12 residues. V lost 6 bases and J lost 5, with 10 bases in between. Germline V gene data show CDR1 as SNHLY and CDR2 as FYNNEI. The CDR3: CASSFDNETQYF. Here the CDR3 DNA reads TGTGCCAGCAGCTTCGACAACGAGACCCAGTACTTC. Supplemented by reference TRBV2 and TRBJ2-5, the full variable domain reads EPEVTQTPSHQVTQMGQEVILRCVPISNHLYFYWYRQILGQKVEFLVSFYNNEISEKSEIFDDQFSVERPDGSNFTLKIRSTKLEDSAMYFCASSFDNETQYFGPGTRLLVL.

This clonotype has just a few counts. The chain links TRBV20-1 to TRBJ1-5; no definite D call. Germline CDR1 reads DFQATT; CDR2 reads SNEGSKA (reference sequence). Between the trimmed V and J ends, which lost 6 bases and 2 bases, there was a span of 14 bases. CDR3 length: 14 residues. DNA for the CDR3: TGCAGTGCCCCCGAGTGGGGAGGCAATCAGCCCCAGCATTTT. The encoded protein is CSAPEWGGNQPQHF.

This clonotype turned up a few times. The V and J genes are TRBV4-1 and TRBJ2-5; 7 bases match TRBD1. The V gene's germline CDR1 is MGHRA and CDR2 YSYEKL. V gave up 4 bases and J gave up 7 bases; unmatched junction bases: 12. This CDR3 is 15 amino acids long. CDR3 loop: CASSLDRAPGRTQYF. The CDR3 DNA is TGCGCCAGCAGCCTAGACAGGGCCCCCGGAAGGACCCAGTACTTC.

This clonotype occurred a few times. The V gene is TRBV20-1, the J gene TRBJ1-1; 7 bases match TRBD1. Germline V gene sequence: CDR1 DFQATT, CDR2 SNEGSKA (reference sequence). J gave up 0 bases and V 6 bases, and 4 bases lay outside the gene matches. This CDR3 comprises 13 residues. Here the CDR3 DNA reads TGCAGTGCGCCGGACAGGCTGAACACTGAAGCTTTCTTT. Translating gives CSAPDRLNTEAFF.

The chain is built from TRBV19 and TRBJ2-1; a possible D gene is TRBD2 (5 bases). Between the trimmed V and J ends, which lost 2 bases and 5 bases, there was a span of 13 bases. The CDR3 covers 15 residues. CDR1 is LNHDA, CDR2 SQIVND, per germline (reference sequence). This CDR3 reads CASSILGKGNNEQFF. Written as DNA, the CDR3 is TGTGCCAGTAGTATACTCGGGAAGGGTAACAATGAGCAGTTCTTC.

The V call is TRBV20-1, the J call TRBJ2-1, with 9 bases identical to TRBD2. V lost 6 bases, J lost 4 bases, and 10 bases stayed unmatched. CDR1 and CDR2 (germline): DFQATT, SNEGSKA (reference sequence). The CDR3 is 15 residues long. CDR3 DNA: TGCAGTGCCGGGGTAGGGACTAGCCTATACAATGAGCAGTTCTTC. Amino acids: CSAGVGTSLYNEQFF.